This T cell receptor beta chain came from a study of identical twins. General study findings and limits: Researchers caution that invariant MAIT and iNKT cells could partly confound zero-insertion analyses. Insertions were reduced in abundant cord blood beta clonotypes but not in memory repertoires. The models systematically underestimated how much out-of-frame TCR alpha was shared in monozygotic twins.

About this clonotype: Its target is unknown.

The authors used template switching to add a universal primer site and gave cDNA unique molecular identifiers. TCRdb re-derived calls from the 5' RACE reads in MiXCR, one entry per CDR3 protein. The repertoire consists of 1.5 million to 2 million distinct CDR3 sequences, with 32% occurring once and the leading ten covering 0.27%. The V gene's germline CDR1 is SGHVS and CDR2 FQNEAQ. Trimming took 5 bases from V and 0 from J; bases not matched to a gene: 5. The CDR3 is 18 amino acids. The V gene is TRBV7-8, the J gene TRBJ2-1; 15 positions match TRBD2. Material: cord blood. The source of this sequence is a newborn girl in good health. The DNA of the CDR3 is TGTGCCAGCAGCGCCGGGACTAGCGGGGGGATCTCCTACAATGAGCAGTTCTTC. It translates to CASSAGTSGGISYNEQFF.